This T cell receptor beta chain comes out of a study of blood T cell repertoires in COVID-19. Study context: The study drew acute and convalescent COVID-19 samples from the United States, Italy and Spain. T cells, B-cell-depleted T cells, or PBMCs provided the cDNA or gDNA that served as material.

The CDR3 covers 15 residues. Germline lookup yields CDR1 KGHSH and CDR2 LQKENI. J was trimmed by 2 bases and V by 9 bases; bases with no gene match: 11. In this sample, this clone turned up a few times. Original data processing: Amplifying reference gene primers gave estimates of nucleated cell counts. Using immunoSEQ multiplex PCR, the repertoire was profiled, and TCRdb retains in-frame clones only, with some absent. V, J and clone size were drawn from that table, and D and trimming were deduced from the DNA. The profile shows under 250,000 clones, 86% of them singletons. The TCR originated in a woman aged 55-69 years who had recovered from COVID-19. The chain has TRBV18 and TRBJ2-3; 7 bases are shared with TRBD1. The specimen sequenced was peripheral blood. CDR3 protein: CASEVSGQPTDTQYF. CDR3 coding DNA: TGTGCCAGTGAAGTTTCGGGACAGCCCACAGATACGCAGTATTTT.